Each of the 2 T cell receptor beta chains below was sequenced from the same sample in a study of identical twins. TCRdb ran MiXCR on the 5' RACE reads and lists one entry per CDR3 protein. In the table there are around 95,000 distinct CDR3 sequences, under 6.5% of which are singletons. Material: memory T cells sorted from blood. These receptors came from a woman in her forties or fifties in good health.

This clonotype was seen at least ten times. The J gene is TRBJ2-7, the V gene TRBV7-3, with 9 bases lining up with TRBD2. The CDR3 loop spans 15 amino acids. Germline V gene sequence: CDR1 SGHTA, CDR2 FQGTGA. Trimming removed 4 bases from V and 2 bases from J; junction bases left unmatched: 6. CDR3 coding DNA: TGTGCCAGCAGCTCCACTAGCGGGTTTACCTACGAGCAGTACTTC. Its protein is CASSSTSGFTYEQYF.

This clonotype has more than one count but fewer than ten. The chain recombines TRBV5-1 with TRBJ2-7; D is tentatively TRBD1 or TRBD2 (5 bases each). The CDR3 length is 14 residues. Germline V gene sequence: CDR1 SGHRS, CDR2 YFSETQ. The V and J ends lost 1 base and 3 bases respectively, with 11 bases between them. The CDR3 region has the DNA TGCGCCAGCAGCTTGCAGGGACGTAACTACGAGCAGTACTTC. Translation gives CASSLQGRNYEQYF.